A selection of T cell receptor beta chains follows, all from one sample in a study of cytomegalovirus exposure and HLA in healthy donors. Profiling relied on immunoSEQ multiplex PCR, and the TCRdb table lists in-frame clones only, not all of them. The sample has 150,000 to 200,000 clones, about 81% seen once. The sample was PBMCs. Every receptor here comes from a girl aged 2 to 9 in good health and CMV-seropositive. Each CDR3 is given with its conserved first and last residue. A D gene is named only where the DNA matches it firmly. Clone size is not always given. Where it is, it says once, few, many or a class for expanded clones.

CDR3aa	CDR3nt	abundance	len	j_gene	v_gene	d_gene
CASSITYAGEKLFF	TGTGCCAGTAGTATAACATATGCGGGAGAAAAACTGTTTTTT	few	14	TRBJ1-4	TRBV19	NA
CAWSVRARGRQETQYF	TGTGCCTGGAGTGTTAGGGCCAGGGGAAGACAAGAGACCCAGTACTTC	NA	16	TRBJ2-5	TRBV30	NA
CASSDIAGVTDTQYF	TGTGCCAGCAGTGACATAGCGGGAGTGACAGATACGCAGTATTTT	NA	15	TRBJ2-3	TRBV2	TRBD2
CASSVWDSEDNEQFF	TGCGCCAGCAGCGTATGGGACTCGGAGGATAATGAGCAGTTCTTC	NA	15	TRBJ2-1	TRBV4-1	NA
CASSWGGSNTDTQYF	TGTGCCAGCAGTTGGGGCGGGAGCAACACAGATACGCAGTATTTT	NA	15	TRBJ2-3	TRBV27	TRBD2
CASSFSAGAKQYF	TGTGCCAGCAGCTTTAGTGCGGGCGCAAAGCAGTACTTC	NA	13	TRBJ2-7	TRBV7-2	NA
CASSTGARNTIYF	TGTGCCAGCAGCACAGGGGCTAGAAACACCATATATTTT	NA	13	TRBJ1-3	TRBV13	TRBD1
CAWSEGTSYNEQFF	TGTGCCTGGAGTGAAGGGACTTCCTACAATGAGCAGTTCTTC	NA	14	TRBJ2-1	TRBV30	NA
CASSQPRRGNQPQHF	TGCGCCAGCAGCCAGCCCAGGAGGGGCAATCAGCCCCAGCATTTT	NA	15	TRBJ1-5	TRBV4-1	NA
CASSRQGLGTGELFF	TGTGCCAGCAGTAGACAGGGATTAGGCACCGGGGAGCTGTTTTTT	NA	15	TRBJ2-2	TRBV27	TRBD1
CASTREREKLFF	TGTGCCAGCACCCGCGAGAGGGAAAAACTGTTTTTT	NA	12	TRBJ1-4	TRBV7-9	NA
CASSPFRTSGYSTDTQYF	TGTGCCAGCTCACCATTTAGGACTAGCGGTTATAGCACAGATACGCAGTATTTT	NA	18	TRBJ2-3	TRBV18	TRBD2
CASSPSTGGATNEKLFF	TGTGCCAGCAGCCCTTCGACAGGGGGCGCAACTAATGAAAAACTGTTTTTT	NA	17	TRBJ1-4	TRBV7-9	TRBD1
CATSSSQGYEQYF	TGTGCCACCAGCTCCTCGCAGGGTTACGAGCAGTACTTC	once	13	TRBJ2-7	TRBV15	NA
CASSERDRANTEAFF	TGTGCCAGCAGCGAGAGGGACAGAGCTAACACTGAAGCTTTCTTT	NA	15	TRBJ1-1	TRBV6-1	TRBD1
CASSSPGLQETQYF	TGTGCTAGCAGCTCGCCCGGACTGCAAGAGACCCAGTACTTC	NA	14	TRBJ2-5	TRBV7-7	NA
CASSQSGRNGELFF	TGCGCCAGCAGCCAGAGCGGGAGAAACGGGGAGCTGTTTTTT	few	14	TRBJ2-2	TRBV4-1	TRBD2
CASSIDRAGNQPQHF	TGTGCCAGTAGTATCGACAGGGCGGGAAATCAGCCCCAGCATTTT	NA	15	TRBJ1-5	TRBV19	TRBD1
CASSLCWGRPDTQYF	TGTGCCAGCAGTTTGTGTTGGGGGCGCCCAGATACGCAGTATTTT	NA	15	TRBJ2-3	TRBV28	NA
CAWSEPGTKDEQFF	TGTGCCTGGAGCGAACCCGGGACTAAAGATGAGCAGTTCTTC	NA	14	TRBJ2-1	TRBV30	TRBD2
CASSQGVLGLAGGYEQYF	TGCGCCAGCAGCCAAGGCGTTTTGGGACTAGCGGGAGGGTACGAGCAGTACTTC	NA	18	TRBJ2-7	TRBV4-1	TRBD2
CASSYTSSGSTDTQYF	TGTGCCAGCAGCTACACTTCTAGCGGGAGTACAGATACGCAGTATTTT	NA	16	TRBJ2-3	TRBV2	TRBD2
CAWRGLTGGLYEQYF	TGTGCCTGGAGGGGTCTCACAGGGGGACTCTACGAGCAGTACTTC	NA	15	TRBJ2-7	TRBV30	TRBD1
CASSEAGGTEAFF	TGTGCCAGCAGTGAAGCAGGGGGAACTGAAGCTTTCTTT	NA	13	TRBJ1-1	TRBV6-1	NA
CASSLGGRPSYNEQFF	TGTGCCAGCAGCTTGGGGGGGCGACCTTCCTACAATGAGCAGTTCTTC	NA	16	TRBJ2-1	TRBV5-6	NA
CSVDSSGRQYEQYF	TGCAGCGTTGATTCCAGCGGGAGACAGTACGAGCAGTACTTC	NA	14	TRBJ2-7	TRBV29-1	TRBD2
CASGVNDNEQFF	TGCGCCAGCGGAGTCAATGATAATGAGCAGTTCTTC	NA	12	TRBJ2-1	TRBV10-2	NA
CASSQLQGLPQYF	TGTGCCAGCAGCCAATTACAGGGGCTCCCTCAGTACTTC	NA	13	TRBJ2-5	TRBV5-4	TRBD1
CSVATSGIGDEQFF	TGCAGCGTCGCGACTAGCGGGATAGGGGATGAGCAGTTCTTC	few	14	TRBJ2-1	TRBV29-1	TRBD2
CASSEGRGNTEAFF	TGTGCCAGCAGTGAAGGACGGGGGAACACTGAAGCTTTCTTT	NA	14	TRBJ1-1	TRBV27	NA
CASSLGQGANTGELFF	TGCGCCAGCAGCTTGGGTCAGGGGGCGAACACCGGGGAGCTGTTTTTT	NA	16	TRBJ2-2	TRBV5-1	TRBD1
CASSESLLLSYYEQYF	TGTGCCAGCAGTGAATCACTTCTCCTCTCTTACTACGAGCAGTACTTC	NA	16	TRBJ2-7	TRBV6-1	NA
CASSLGLYNEQFF	TGTGCCAGCAGCTTGGGACTATACAATGAGCAGTTCTTC	few	13	TRBJ2-1	TRBV7-3	TRBD2
CSVEKGLF	TGCAGCGTTGAAAAGGGGTTATTT	NA	8	TRBJ1-1	TRBV29-1	NA
CAWTKQEASGRWSTDTQYF	TGTGCCTGGACCAAGCAGGAGGCTAGCGGGAGATGGAGCACAGATACGCAGTATTTT	NA	19	TRBJ2-3	TRBV30	TRBD2
CASSSNSPGVAGEQFF	TGTGCCAGCAGCTCCAACTCTCCGGGAGTGGCTGGTGAGCAGTTCTTC	NA	16	TRBJ2-1	TRBV5-5	NA
CASSDRETQYF	TGTGCCAGCAGTGATAGAGAGACCCAGTACTTC	NA	11	TRBJ2-5	TRBV2	NA
CASSEAGQATEAFF	TGTGCCAGCAGTGAAGCAGGACAGGCAACTGAAGCTTTCTTT	NA	14	TRBJ1-1	TRBV6-1	TRBD1
CASRPLDRIDTGELFF	TGTGCCAGCAGGCCCTTGGACAGGATAGACACCGGGGAGCTGTTTTTT	NA	16	TRBJ2-2	TRBV27	TRBD1
CASRTGTGNYNEQFF	TGTGCCAGCAGGACCGGGACAGGGAATTACAATGAGCAGTTCTTC	once	15	TRBJ2-1	TRBV7-8	TRBD1
CASSSTGPETQYF	TGTGCCAGTAGTTCGACAGGGCCAGAGACCCAGTACTTC	NA	13	TRBJ2-5	TRBV19	TRBD1
CASRAGTGKTEAFF	TGTGCCAGCAGAGCCGGGACAGGGAAGACTGAAGCTTTCTTT	NA	14	TRBJ1-1	TRBV2	TRBD1
CASRTSGTWTGELFF	TGTGCCAGCCGAACCAGCGGGACTTGGACCGGGGAGCTGTTTTTT	once	15	TRBJ2-2	TRBV28	TRBD2
CASSPPGTGGESNYGYTF	TGTGCCAGCAGTCCTCCCGGGACAGGGGGCGAATCTAACTATGGCTACACCTTC	NA	18	TRBJ1-2	TRBV28	TRBD1
CASSYRRTPGEQFF	TGTGCCAGCAGTTACAGACGTACTCCGGGGGAGCAGTTCTTC	NA	14	TRBJ2-1	TRBV6-5	NA
CAWSVPRTGTENGYTF	TGTGCCTGGAGTGTACCTCGGACAGGGACGGAGAATGGCTACACCTTC	few	16	TRBJ1-2	TRBV30	TRBD1
CAWSVQGADTQYF	TGTGCCTGGAGTGTTCAAGGGGCAGATACGCAGTATTTT	NA	13	TRBJ2-3	TRBV30	NA
CAWSVGRDEQFF	TGTGCCTGGAGTGTAGGTCGGGATGAGCAGTTCTTC	NA	12	TRBJ2-1	TRBV30	NA
CASSQAGTGRNQPQHF	TGCGCCAGCAGCCAAGCCGGGACAGGACGCAATCAGCCCCAGCATTTT	NA	16	TRBJ1-5	TRBV4-1	TRBD1
CASSPGGASGDQETQYF	TGTGCCAGCAGCCCAGGTGGGGCTAGCGGGGACCAAGAGACCCAGTACTTC	NA	17	TRBJ2-5	TRBV28	TRBD2
CASSPQLAGKHNEQFF	TGTGCCAGCTCACCACAACTAGCGGGGAAACACAATGAGCAGTTCTTC	NA	16	TRBJ2-1	TRBV18	TRBD2
CASSPILNQPQHF	TGTGCCAGCAGTCCTATCCTCAATCAGCCCCAGCATTTT	NA	13	TRBJ1-5	TRBV27	NA
CASRLGRGETQYF	TGTGCCAGCAGGCTTGGCCGGGGGGAGACCCAGTACTTC	NA	13	TRBJ2-5	TRBV6-1	NA
CASTGGRQTNQPQHF	TGTGCCAGTACTGGGGGCAGGCAGACCAATCAGCCCCAGCATTTT	NA	15	TRBJ1-5	TRBV19	NA
CSVPSEAQAFF	TGCAGCGTTCCCTCGGAGGCCCAAGCTTTCTTT	NA	11	TRBJ1-1	TRBV29-1	NA
CASSHTTGYTF	TGTGCCAGCAGTCACACAACTGGCTACACCTTC	NA	11	TRBJ1-2	TRBV28	NA
CASSQAQGRFEKLFF	TGCGCCAGCAGCCAAGCCCAGGGGCGGTTTGAAAAACTGTTTTTT	NA	15	TRBJ1-4	TRBV4-1	NA
CASSLWVRGYNSPLHF	TGTGCCAGCAGTTTATGGGTCCGGGGCTATAATTCACCCCTCCACTTT	NA	16	TRBJ1-6	TRBV28	NA
CASSLGSGSGETQYF	TGTGCCAGCAGCTTGGGCAGCGGGAGCGGAGAGACCCAGTACTTC	NA	15	TRBJ2-5	TRBV5-4	TRBD2
CASSYLGTSYEQYF	TGTGCCAGCAGTTACCTCGGGACAAGCTACGAGCAGTACTTC	few	14	TRBJ2-7	TRBV6-6	NA